This T cell receptor (beta chain) was obtained from a study of identical twins. Study-level points and caveats: Abundant beta clonotypes from cord blood bore fewer insertions; memory repertoires lacked this pattern.

From the 5' RACE reads, TCRdb called clonotypes with MiXCR, one entry per CDR3 protein. The sample includes roughly 250,000 distinct CDR3 sequences, around 15% seen only once; the top ten take around 9.5%. The CDR3 extends over 14 amino acids. The V end lost 0 bases, the J end lost 5 bases, and 10 bases lay between the germline ends. CDR1 and CDR2 (germline): KGHSH, LQKENI. This clonotype came up a few times. Its target is unknown. Donors were all healthy Caucasians. V is TRBV18 and J is TRBJ2-5; tentatively, D is TRBD2 (5 bases). The origin of this receptor is a young woman in good health. Sequenced: memory (CD45RO+) T cells sorted from blood. This CDR3 reads CASSPPGVSETQYF. CDR3 in DNA: TGTGCCAGCTCACCACCGGGAGTTTCTGAGACCCAGTACTTC.